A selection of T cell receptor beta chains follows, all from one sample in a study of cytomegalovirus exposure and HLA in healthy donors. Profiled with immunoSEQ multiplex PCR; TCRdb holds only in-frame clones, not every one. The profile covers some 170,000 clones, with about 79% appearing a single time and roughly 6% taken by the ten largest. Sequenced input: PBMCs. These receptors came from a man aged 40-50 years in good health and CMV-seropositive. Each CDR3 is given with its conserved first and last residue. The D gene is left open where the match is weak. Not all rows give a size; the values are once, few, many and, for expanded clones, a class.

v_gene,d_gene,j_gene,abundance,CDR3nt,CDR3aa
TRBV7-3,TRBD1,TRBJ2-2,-,TGTGCCAGCAGCTTGGGACAGGGGAGAACCGGGGAGCTGTTTTTT,CASSLGQGRTGELFF
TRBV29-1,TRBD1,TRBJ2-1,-,TGCAGCGACCCGGGACAGGGGGTCCCCAATGAGCAGTTCTTC,CSDPGQGVPNEQFF
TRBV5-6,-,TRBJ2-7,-,TGTGCCAGCAGCCGAATGGGGACATTCCCCTACGAGCAGTACTTC,CASSRMGTFPYEQYF
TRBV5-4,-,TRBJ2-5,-,TGTGCCAGCAGCTTGTCAGCGGAACAAGAGACCCAGTACTTC,CASSLSAEQETQYF
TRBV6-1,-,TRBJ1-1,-,TGTGCCAGCAGTGAAAAAGATTGGCCGAACACTGAAGCTTTCTTT,CASSEKDWPNTEAFF
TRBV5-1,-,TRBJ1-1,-,TGCGCCAGCAGCAGGACCGGACAGAACACTGAAGCTTTCTTT,CASSRTGQNTEAFF
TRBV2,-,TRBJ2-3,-,TGTGCCAGCAGTGAATGGCTAGCTAGCACAGATACGCAGTATTTT,CASSEWLASTDTQYF
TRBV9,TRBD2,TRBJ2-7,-,TGTGCCAGCAGCGTCGGTCCGGGACTAGCGGGGACCTACGAGCAGTACTTC,CASSVGPGLAGTYEQYF
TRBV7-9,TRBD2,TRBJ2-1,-,TGTGCCAGCAGCTCGTTAGCGGGAGTCGACAATGAGCAGTTCTTC,CASSSLAGVDNEQFF
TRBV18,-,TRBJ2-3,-,TGTGCCAGCTCACCACCTGGGCCCTCAGATACGCAGTATTTT,CASSPPGPSDTQYF
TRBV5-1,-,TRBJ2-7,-,TGCGCCAGCAGCTTGTTCTCCACGGGTCTTCCCTCCTACGAGCAGTACTTC,CASSLFSTGLPSYEQYF
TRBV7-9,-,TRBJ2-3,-,TGTGCCAGCAGCTTAGGCCCGCCGGGAGATACGCAGTATTTT,CASSLGPPGDTQYF
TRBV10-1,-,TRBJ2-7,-,TGCGCCAGCAGTGAACGGGGGACCTTCTACGAGCAGTACTTC,CASSERGTFYEQYF
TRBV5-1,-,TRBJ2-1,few,TGCGCCAGCAGCTTCGGCTCGGCGGACAATGAGCAGTTCTTC,CASSFGSADNEQFF
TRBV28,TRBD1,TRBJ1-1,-,TGTGCCAGCTTCAGGGGGATAACTGAAGCTTTCTTT,CASFRGITEAFF
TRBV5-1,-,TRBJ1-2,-,TGCGCCAGCAGGGAGTACAGGGATGGCTACACCTTC,CASREYRDGYTF